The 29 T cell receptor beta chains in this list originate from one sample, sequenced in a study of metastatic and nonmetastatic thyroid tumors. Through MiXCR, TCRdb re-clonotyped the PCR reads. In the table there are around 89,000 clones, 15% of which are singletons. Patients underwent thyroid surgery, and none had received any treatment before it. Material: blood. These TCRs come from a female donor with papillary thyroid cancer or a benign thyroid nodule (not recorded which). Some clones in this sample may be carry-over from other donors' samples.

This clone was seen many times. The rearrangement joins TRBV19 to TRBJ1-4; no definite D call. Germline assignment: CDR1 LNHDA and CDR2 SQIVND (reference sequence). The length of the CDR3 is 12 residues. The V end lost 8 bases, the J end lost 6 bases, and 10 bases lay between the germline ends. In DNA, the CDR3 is TGTGCCAGTGGAAGAGGTTATGAAAAACTGTTTTTT. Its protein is CASGRGYEKLFF.

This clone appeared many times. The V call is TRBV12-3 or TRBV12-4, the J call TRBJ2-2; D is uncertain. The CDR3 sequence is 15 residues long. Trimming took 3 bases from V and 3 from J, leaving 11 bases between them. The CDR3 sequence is CASSFKTFDTGELFF. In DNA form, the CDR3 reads TGTGCCAGCAGTTTTAAGACATTCGACACCGGGGAGCTGTTTTTT.

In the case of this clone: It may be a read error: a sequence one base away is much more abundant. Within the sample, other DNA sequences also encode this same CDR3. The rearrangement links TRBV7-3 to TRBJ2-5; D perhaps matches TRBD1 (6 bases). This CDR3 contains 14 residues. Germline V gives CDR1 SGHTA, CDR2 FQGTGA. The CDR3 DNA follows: TGTGCCAGCAGCTCCCAAGGGGGAGAAGAGACGCAGTACTTC. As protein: CASSSQGGEETQYF.

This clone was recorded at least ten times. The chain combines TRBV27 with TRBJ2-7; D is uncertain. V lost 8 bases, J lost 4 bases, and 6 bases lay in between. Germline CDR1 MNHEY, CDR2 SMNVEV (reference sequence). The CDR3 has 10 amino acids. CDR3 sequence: CASGRYEQYF. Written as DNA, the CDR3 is TGTGCCAGCGGCCGGTACGAGCAGTACTTC.

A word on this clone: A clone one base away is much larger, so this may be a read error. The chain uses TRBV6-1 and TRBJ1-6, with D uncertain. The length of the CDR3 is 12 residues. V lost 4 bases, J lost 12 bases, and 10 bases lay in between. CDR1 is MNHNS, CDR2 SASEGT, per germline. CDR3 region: CASSGGKGPLHF. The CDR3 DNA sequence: TGTGCCAGCAGTGGCGGAAAAGGACCCCTCCACTTT.

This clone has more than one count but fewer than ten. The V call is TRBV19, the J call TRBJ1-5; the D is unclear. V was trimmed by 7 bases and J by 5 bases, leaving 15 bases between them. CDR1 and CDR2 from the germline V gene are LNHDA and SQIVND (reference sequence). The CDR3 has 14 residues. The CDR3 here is CASNSGEDYQPQHF. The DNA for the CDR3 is TGTGCCAGTAATTCCGGGGAAGACTATCAGCCCCAGCATTTT.

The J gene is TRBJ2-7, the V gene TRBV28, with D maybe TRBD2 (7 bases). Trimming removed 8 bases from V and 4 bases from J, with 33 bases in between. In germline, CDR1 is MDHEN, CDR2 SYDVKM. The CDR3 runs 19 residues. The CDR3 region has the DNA TGTGCCAGCGCGGGGATAGCGTCGGGGGGCACTAAAATGCCATACGAGCAGTACTTC. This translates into CASAGIASGGTKMPYEQYF.

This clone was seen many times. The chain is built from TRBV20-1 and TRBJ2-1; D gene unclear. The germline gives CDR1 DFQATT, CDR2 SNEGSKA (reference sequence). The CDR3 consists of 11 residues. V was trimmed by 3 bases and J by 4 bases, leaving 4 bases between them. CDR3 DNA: TGCAGTGCTAGTATATACAATGAGCAGTTCTTC. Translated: CSASIYNEQFF.

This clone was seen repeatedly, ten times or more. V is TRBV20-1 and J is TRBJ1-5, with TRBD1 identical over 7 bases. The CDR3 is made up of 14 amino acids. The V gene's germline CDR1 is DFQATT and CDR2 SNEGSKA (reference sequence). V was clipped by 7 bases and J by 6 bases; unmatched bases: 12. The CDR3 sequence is CSVLDRVGGQPQHF. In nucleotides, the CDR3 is TGCAGTGTTTTAGACAGGGTGGGTGGTCAGCCCCAGCATTTT.

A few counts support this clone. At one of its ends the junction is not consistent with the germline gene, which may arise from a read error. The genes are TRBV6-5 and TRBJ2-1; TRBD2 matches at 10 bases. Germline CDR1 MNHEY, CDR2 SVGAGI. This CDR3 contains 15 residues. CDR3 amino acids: CAISYPLAGANEQFF. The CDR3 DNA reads TGTGCCATCAGTTATCCGCTAGCGGGGGCCAATGAGCAGTTCTTC.

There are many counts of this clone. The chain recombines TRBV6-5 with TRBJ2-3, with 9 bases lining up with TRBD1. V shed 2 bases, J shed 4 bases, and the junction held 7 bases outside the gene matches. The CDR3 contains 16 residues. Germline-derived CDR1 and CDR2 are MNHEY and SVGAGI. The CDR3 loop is CASSYDGTGRADTQYF. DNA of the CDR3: TGTGCCAGCAGTTACGACGGGACAGGGCGCGCAGATACGCAGTATTTT.

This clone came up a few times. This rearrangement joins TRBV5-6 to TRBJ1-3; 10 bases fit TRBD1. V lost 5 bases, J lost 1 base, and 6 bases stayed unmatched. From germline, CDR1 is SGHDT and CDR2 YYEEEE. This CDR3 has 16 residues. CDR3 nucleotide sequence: TGTGCCAGCAGACCGGACAGGGGGTGGTCTGGAAACACCATATATTTT. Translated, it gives CASRPDRGWSGNTIYF. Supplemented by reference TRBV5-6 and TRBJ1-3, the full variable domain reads DAGVTQSPTHLIKTRGQQVTLRCSPKSGHDTVSWYQQALGQGPQFIFQYYEEEERQRGNFPDRFSGHQFPNYSSELNVNALLLGDSALYLCASRPDRGWSGNTIYFGEGSWLTVV.

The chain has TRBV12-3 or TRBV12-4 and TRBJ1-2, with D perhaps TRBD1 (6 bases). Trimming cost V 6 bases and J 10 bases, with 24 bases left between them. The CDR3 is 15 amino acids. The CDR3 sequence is CASSPVHRDSDVYTF. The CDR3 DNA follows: TGTGCCAGCAGCCCCGTCCACAGGGATTCCGATGTCTACACCTTC.

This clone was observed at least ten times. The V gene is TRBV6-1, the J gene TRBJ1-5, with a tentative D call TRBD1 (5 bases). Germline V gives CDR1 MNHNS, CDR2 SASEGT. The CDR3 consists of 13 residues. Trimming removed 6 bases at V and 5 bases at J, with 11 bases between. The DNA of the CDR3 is TGTGCCAGCAGCCCCGACAGCTATCAGCCCCAGCATTTT. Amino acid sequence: CASSPDSYQPQHF.

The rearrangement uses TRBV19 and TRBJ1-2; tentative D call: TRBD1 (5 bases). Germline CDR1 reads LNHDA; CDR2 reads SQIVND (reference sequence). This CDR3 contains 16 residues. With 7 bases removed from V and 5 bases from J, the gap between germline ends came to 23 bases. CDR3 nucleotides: TGTGCCAGTATTCTATCCGTCGGGGCCAGGGTTTATGGCTACACCTTC. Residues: CASILSVGARVYGYTF.

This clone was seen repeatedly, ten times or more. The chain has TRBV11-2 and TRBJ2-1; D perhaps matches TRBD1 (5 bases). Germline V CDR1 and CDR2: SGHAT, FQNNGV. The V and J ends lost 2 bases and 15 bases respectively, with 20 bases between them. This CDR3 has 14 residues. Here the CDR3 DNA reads TGTGCCAGCAGCTTAAGGGGCGTTGCCCGCCAGGCGTTCTTC. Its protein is CASSLRGVARQAFF.

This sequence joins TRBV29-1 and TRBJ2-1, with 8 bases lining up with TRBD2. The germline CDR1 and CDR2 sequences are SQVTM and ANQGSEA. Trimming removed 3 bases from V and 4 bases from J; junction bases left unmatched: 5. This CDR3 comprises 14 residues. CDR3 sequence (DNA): TGCAGCGTTGATCTAGCGGGTGTATACAATGAGCAGTTCTTC. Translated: CSVDLAGVYNEQFF.

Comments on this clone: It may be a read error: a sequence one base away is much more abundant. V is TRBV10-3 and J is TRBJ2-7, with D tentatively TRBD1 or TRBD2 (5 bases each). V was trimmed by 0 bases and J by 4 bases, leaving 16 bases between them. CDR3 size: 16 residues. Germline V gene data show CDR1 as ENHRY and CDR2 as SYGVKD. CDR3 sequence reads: CAISESVKRGEYEQYF. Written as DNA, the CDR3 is TGTGCCATCAGTGAGTCGGTCAAGAGGGGAGAATACGAGCAGTACTTC.

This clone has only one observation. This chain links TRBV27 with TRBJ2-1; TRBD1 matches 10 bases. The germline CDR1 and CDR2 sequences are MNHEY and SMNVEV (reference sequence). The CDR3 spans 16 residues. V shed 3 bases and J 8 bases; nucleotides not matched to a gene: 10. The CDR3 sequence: CASSFTDRGRSHEQFF. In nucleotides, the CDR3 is TGTGCCAGCAGTTTCACTGACAGGGGGCGTTCTCATGAGCAGTTCTTC.

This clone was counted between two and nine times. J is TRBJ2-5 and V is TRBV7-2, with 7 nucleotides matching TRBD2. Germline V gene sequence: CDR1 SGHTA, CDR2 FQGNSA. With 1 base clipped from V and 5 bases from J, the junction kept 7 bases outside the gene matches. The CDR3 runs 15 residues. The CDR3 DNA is TGTGCCAGCAGCTTAGATTCGGGGGGACGGGAGACCCAGTACTTC. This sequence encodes CASSLDSGGRETQYF.

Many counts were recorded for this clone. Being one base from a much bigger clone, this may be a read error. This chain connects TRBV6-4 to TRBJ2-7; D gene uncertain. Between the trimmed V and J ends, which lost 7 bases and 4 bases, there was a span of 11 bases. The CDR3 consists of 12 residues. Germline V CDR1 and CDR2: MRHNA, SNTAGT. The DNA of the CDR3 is TGTGCCAGCATAGTGTATGGGTACGAGCAGTACTTC. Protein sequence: CASIVYGYEQYF.

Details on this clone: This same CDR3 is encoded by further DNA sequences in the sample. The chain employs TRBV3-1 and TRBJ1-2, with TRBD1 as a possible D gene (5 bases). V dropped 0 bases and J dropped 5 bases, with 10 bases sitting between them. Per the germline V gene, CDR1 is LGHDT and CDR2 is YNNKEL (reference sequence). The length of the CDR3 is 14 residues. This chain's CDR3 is CASSQDTRTYGYTF. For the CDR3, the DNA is TGTGCCAGCAGCCAAGATACACGGACATATGGCTACACCTTC.

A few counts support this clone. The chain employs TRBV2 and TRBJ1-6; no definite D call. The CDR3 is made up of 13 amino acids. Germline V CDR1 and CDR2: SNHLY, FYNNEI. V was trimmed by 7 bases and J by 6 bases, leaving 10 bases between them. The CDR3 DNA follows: TGTGCCAGCATGGAGTCTTCTAATTCACCCCTCCACTTT. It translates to CASMESSNSPLHF.

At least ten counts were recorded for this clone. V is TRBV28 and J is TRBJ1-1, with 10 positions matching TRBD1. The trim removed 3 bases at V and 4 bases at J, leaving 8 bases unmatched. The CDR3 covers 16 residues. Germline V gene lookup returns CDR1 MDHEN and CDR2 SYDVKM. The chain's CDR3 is CASSFRGTGEATEAFF. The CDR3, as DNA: TGTGCCAGCAGTTTTAGGGGGACAGGGGAAGCCACTGAAGCTTTCTTT.

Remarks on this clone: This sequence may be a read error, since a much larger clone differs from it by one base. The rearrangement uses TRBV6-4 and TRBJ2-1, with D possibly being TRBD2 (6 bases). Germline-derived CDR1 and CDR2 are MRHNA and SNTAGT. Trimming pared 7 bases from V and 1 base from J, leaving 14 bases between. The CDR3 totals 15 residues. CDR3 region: CASIPMSGSYNEQFF. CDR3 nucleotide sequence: TGTGCCAGCATCCCAATGAGCGGGTCCTACAATGAGCAGTTCTTC.

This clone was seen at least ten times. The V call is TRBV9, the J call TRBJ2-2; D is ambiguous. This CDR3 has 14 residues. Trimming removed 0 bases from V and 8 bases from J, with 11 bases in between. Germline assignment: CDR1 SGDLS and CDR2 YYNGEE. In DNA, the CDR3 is TGTGCCAGCAGCGTAGAGTGGGGAAGGGGGGAGCTGTTTTTT. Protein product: CASSVEWGRGELFF.

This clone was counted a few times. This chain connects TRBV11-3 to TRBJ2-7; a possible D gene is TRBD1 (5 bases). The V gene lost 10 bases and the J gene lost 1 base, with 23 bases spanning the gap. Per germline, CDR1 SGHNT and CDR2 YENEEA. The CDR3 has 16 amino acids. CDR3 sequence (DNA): TGTGCCATCATCCCCGCGGCCAGGGCCTCATCCTACGAGCAGTACTTC. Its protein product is CAIIPAARASSYEQYF.

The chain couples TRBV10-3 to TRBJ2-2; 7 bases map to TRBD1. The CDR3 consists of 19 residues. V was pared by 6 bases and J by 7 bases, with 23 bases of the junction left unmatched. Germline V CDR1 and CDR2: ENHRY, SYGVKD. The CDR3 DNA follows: TGTGCCATCAGCAGAACAGGGGACCAAATTAATTGGGCGTACGGGGAGCTGTTTTTT. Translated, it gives CAISRTGDQINWAYGELFF.

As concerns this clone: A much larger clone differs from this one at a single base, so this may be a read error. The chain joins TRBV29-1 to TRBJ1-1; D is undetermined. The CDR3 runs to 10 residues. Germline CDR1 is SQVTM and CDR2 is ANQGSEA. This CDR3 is CSVEGGESFF. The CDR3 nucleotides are TGCAGCGTTGAAGGAGGTGAATCTTTCTTT.